The T cell receptor beta chain described here comes from a study of T cell responses to AZD1222 COVID-19 vaccine. Study-wide points: CD4 TCRs covered the whole spike, strongest at regions 160-218 and 743-854. Clonal diversity was possibly underestimated; the donors were predominantly white British and more often female.

Generated by immunoSEQ multiplex PCR, the TCRdb table keeps only in-frame clones and is missing some. Here the sample spans about 46,000 clones, around 90% being singletons. Of note for this clone: Its target is not known.

Second doses were pooled across both intervals (about 4 or about 12 weeks). Germline-derived CDR1 and CDR2 are GTSNPN and SVGIG (reference sequence). The CDR3 consists of 15 residues. V was clipped by 3 bases and J by 1 base, with 16 bases between them. The sequence came from an adult who received the AZD1222 COVID-19 vaccine. This rearrangement joins TRBV30 to TRBJ2-7; TRBD1 might be the D (6 bases). The sample was peripheral blood, taken 28 days after the second AZD1222 dose. In DNA form, the CDR3 reads TGTGCCTGGAGGGCATTTCGGACAGTTTCCTACGAGCAGTACTTC. Its protein product is CAWRAFRTVSYEQYF.